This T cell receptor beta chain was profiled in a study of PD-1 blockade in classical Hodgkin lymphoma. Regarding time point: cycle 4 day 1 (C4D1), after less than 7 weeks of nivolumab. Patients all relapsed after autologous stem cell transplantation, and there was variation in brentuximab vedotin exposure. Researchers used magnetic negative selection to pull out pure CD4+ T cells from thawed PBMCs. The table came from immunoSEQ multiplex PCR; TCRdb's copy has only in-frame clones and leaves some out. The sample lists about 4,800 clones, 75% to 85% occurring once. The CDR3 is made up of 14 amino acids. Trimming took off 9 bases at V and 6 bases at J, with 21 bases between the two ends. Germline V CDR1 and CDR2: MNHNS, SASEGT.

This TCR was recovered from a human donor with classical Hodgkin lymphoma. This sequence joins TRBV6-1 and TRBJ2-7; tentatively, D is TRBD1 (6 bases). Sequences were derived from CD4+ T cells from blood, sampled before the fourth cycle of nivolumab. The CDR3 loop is CASGGTAGRGEQYF. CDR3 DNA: TGTGCCAGTGGGGGCACCGCCGGCCGGGGCGAGCAGTACTTC.